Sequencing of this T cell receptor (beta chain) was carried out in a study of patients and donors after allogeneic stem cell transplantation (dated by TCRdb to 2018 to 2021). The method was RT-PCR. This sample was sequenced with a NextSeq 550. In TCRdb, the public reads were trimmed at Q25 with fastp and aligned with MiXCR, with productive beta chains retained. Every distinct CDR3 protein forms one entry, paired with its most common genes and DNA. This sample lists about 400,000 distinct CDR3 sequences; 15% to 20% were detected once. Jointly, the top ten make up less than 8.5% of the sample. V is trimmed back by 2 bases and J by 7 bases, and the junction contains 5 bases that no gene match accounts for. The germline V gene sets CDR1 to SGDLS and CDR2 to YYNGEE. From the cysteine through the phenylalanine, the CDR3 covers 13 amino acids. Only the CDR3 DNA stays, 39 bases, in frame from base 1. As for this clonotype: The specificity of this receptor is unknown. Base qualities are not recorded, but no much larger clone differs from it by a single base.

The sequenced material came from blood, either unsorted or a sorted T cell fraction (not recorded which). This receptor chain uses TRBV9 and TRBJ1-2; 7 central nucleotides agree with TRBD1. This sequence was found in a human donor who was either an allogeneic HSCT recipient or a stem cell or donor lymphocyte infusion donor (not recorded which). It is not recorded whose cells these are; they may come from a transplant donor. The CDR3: CASSVTGTAGYTF. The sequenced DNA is TGTGCCAGCAGCGTGACCGGGACAGCTGGCTACACCTTC.